This TCR beta chain was recovered during a study of cytomegalovirus exposure and HLA in healthy donors. With regard to this clone: What it binds is unknown.

The CDR3 has 15 residues. Looked up from germline, CDR1 is MNHNY and CDR2 is SVGAGI (reference sequence). V gave up 2 bases and J gave up 8 bases; unmatched junction bases: 8. PCR involved 60 Vbeta and 13 Jbeta primers. Repertoires were generated with immunoSEQ multiplex PCR, while TCRdb's copy carries only in-frame clones and drops some. The sample records around 170,000 clones, around 80% being singletons. Notes on the study in general: In all likelihood, a cluster of highly shared sequence variants was a sequencing artifact. Accurate predictions that matched the HLA-A and HLA-B alleles of most subjects were reportedly made from TCR beta sequences. Serostatus for CMV was the only available immune exposure information. Follow-up analysis later connected one missense variant in DCLRE1C with trimming of TCR beta V- and J-genes.

This sequence originates from a woman aged 45-59 years in good health and CMV-seropositive. The chain employs TRBV6-6 and TRBJ1-4, with 7 bases that match TRBD1. Sample: PBMCs. CDR3 DNA sequence: TGTGCCAGCAGTTACCCTGGACAGGTTCACGAAAAACTGTTTTTT. Protein product: CASSYPGQVHEKLFF.